Listed below are T cell receptor beta chains from one sample, sequenced in a study of CD8+CD57+ T cells in acquired aplastic anemia. TCRdb re-called the reads with MiXCR, one entry per CDR3 protein. This repertoire shows about 190,000 distinct CDR3 sequences, approximately 50% found once; its top ten account for 8.5% to 10%. Sequencing input: sorted CD4+, CD8+, or CD8+CD57+ T cells (not recorded which) from PBMCs. The source of these receptors is a human donor with aplastic anemia. Both conserved end residues are part of each CDR3. The order of the fields is CDR3 protein, CDR3 DNA, clone size, J gene, V gene, D gene. The D gene is left open where the match is weak. Some rows mark clone size as missing; the rest say once, few, many or name a class of expanded clone.

CASSLGTSGTIMGNIQYF,TGTGCCAGCAGCCTAGGGACTAGCGGTACAATAATGGGGAACATTCAGTACTTC,-,TRBJ2-4,TRBV11-2,TRBD2
CAISDTRDRESGANVLTF,TGTGCCATCAGTGACACGCGGGACAGGGAATCTGGGGCCAACGTCCTGACTTTC,-,TRBJ2-6,TRBV10-3,TRBD1
CASSLLGTGFGLTSGSSYNEQLF,TGTGCCAGCAGCTTATTAGGAACTGGGTTCGGGCTGACTAGCGGGAGCTCCTACAATGAGCAGTTATTC,-,TRBJ2-1,TRBV25-1,TRBD2
CASSQQGDYEQYF,TGTGCCAGCAGCCAACAGGGGGACTACGAGCAGTACTTC,-,TRBJ2-7,TRBV7-9,TRBD1
CSVHFRSSYEQYF,TGCAGCGTCCACTTTCGTAGCTCCTACGAGCAGTACTTC,few,TRBJ2-7,TRBV29-1,-
CATSSGPASPLHF,TGTGCCACCAGCAGTGGACCCGCCTCACCCCTCCACTTT,-,TRBJ1-6,TRBV15,-
CSALTGVGYNEQFF,TGCAGCGCCTTGACAGGGGTGGGCTACAATGAGCAGTTCTTC,-,TRBJ2-1,TRBV29-1,TRBD1
CASSPRTEQFF,TGTGCCAGCAGCCCAAGGACAGAGCAGTTCTTC,many,TRBJ2-1,TRBV7-2,-
CASSDPGTEAFF,TGTGCCAGCAGTGATCCAGGGACTGAAGCTTTCTTT,many,TRBJ1-1,TRBV2,-
CAISGAQTGEYGYTF,TGTGCCATCAGTGGGGCCCAAACAGGGGAATATGGCTACACCTTC,-,TRBJ1-2,TRBV10-3,TRBD1
CASSLVGGDYEQYF,TGTGCCAGCAGCTTGGTGGGCGGGGACTACGAGCAGTACTTC,-,TRBJ2-7,TRBV9,-
CASSLGGFSGRAQHF,TGTGCCAGCAGCTTAGGAGGCTTCTCGGGTCGGGCCCAGCATTTT,-,TRBJ1-5,TRBV5-8,-
CSARASGGTDTQYF,TGCAGTGCTAGAGCTAGCGGGGGGACAGATACGCAGTATTTT,-,TRBJ2-3,TRBV20-1,TRBD2
CASSKLQGDTEAFF,TGTGCCAGCAGCAAATTACAGGGCGACACTGAAGCTTTCTTT,few,TRBJ1-1,TRBV7-2,-
CASSVGRGAYEQYF,TGTGCCAGCAGCGTGGGCAGGGGGGCCTACGAGCAGTACTTC,many,TRBJ2-7,TRBV9,-
CATSDETGGGETQYF,TGTGCCACCAGTGATGAAACAGGGGGGGGAGAGACCCAGTACTTC,once,TRBJ2-5,TRBV24-1,-
CASSLPGQGPYYGYTF,TGTGCCAGCAGCTTACCGGGACAGGGCCCGTACTATGGCTACACCTTC,many,TRBJ1-2,TRBV5-5,TRBD1
CASSLGASTYEQYF,TGTGCCAGCAGCTTAGGGGCAAGCACCTACGAGCAGTACTTC,few,TRBJ2-7,TRBV7-6,-
CASSLHGYEQYF,TGTGCCAGCAGTCTACACGGTTACGAGCAGTACTTC,many,TRBJ2-7,TRBV3-1,-
CASSVLWGSTDTQYF,TGTGCCAGCAGCGTACTCTGGGGGAGCACAGATACGCAGTATTTT,many,TRBJ2-3,TRBV9,-
CSARRSGRNTEAFF,TGCAGTGCTAGAAGGTCGGGCAGGAACACTGAAGCTTTCTTT,-,TRBJ1-1,TRBV20-1,-
CASSLQQGPRRNTEAFF,TGTGCCAGCAGCTTACAACAGGGGCCCAGACGGAACACTGAAGCTTTCTTT,many,TRBJ1-1,TRBV7-2,TRBD1
CASSQGDRSYNEQFF,TGCGCCAGCAGCCAAGGGGACAGGAGCTACAATGAGCAGTTCTTC,-,TRBJ2-1,TRBV4-1,TRBD1
CASSEQKNTEAFF,TGTGCCAGCAGCGAACAGAAGAACACTGAAGCTTTCTTT,-,TRBJ1-1,TRBV7-3,-
CASFPEGGSGNTIYF,TGTGCCAGCTTTCCTGAGGGGGGCTCTGGAAACACCATATATTTT,-,TRBJ1-3,TRBV28,-
CATSRDVRLNTEAFF,TGTGCCACCAGCAGAGATGTACGGCTGAACACTGAAGCTTTCTTT,few,TRBJ1-1,TRBV15,-
CASSLGGQGPPLHF,TGTGCCAGCAGCTTAGGTGGACAGGGCCCACCCCTCCACTTT,-,TRBJ1-6,TRBV7-6,TRBD1
CASSPSRTDTQYF,TGTGCCAGCAGCCCGTCCCGTACAGATACGCAGTATTTT,-,TRBJ2-3,TRBV11-2,-
CSARDSTSGTRGTDTQYF,TGCAGTGCTAGAGATTCGACTAGCGGGACGCGTGGCACAGATACGCAGTATTTT,-,TRBJ2-3,TRBV20-1,TRBD2
CASSPSGGGNEQFF,TGTGCCAGCAGCCCGTCTGGGGGAGGCAATGAGCAGTTCTTC,many,TRBJ2-1,TRBV6-4,-
CASTEFRVYTEAFF,TGTGCCAGCACGGAGTTCAGGGTTTACACTGAAGCTTTCTTT,many,TRBJ1-1,TRBV5-6,-
CASSENRRQGYNEQFF,TGCGCCAGCAGTGAAAACCGGAGGCAGGGCTACAATGAGCAGTTCTTC,-,TRBJ2-1,TRBV10-1,-
CAIGEAGGRAVSYEQYF,TGTGCCATCGGTGAGGCCGGGGGCAGGGCGGTCTCCTACGAGCAGTACTTC,many,TRBJ2-7,TRBV10-3,-
CASSLRGLDGNTIYF,TGTGCCAGCAGCTTGAGGGGGCTCGATGGAAACACCATATATTTT,once,TRBJ1-3,TRBV11-3,TRBD1
CSARSGTGADEQYF,TGCAGTGCTAGATCCGGGACAGGGGCTGACGAGCAGTACTTC,-,TRBJ2-7,TRBV20-1,TRBD1
CAISESGREGYGYTF,TGTGCCATCAGTGAGTCTGGAAGAGAGGGGTATGGCTACACCTTC,few,TRBJ1-2,TRBV10-3,-
CASSYGPPRTLTKESRNSPLHF,TGTGCCAGCAGTTACGGTCCTCCACGAACCCTTACTAAAGAGAGTCGTAATTCACCCCTCCACTTT,few,TRBJ1-6,TRBV6-2/TRBV6-3,-
CASSDWGSQETQYF,TGTGCCAGCAGTGATTGGGGTTCCCAAGAGACCCAGTACTTC,-,TRBJ2-5,TRBV2,-
CASSQDAGTDTQYF,TGTGCCAGCAGCCAAGATGCGGGGACAGATACGCAGTATTTT,-,TRBJ2-3,TRBV3-1,-
CASSQSTGNTIYF,TGTGCCAGCAGCCAAAGCACTGGAAACACCATATATTTT,-,TRBJ1-3,TRBV3-1,-
CSARATWRGFNNEQFF,TGCAGTGCTAGAGCCACGTGGAGGGGGTTTAACAATGAGCAGTTCTTC,many,TRBJ2-1,TRBV20-1,-
CAWSVQGQGSPYEQYF,TGTGCCTGGAGTGTACAGGGACAGGGTTCCCCCTACGAGCAGTACTTC,-,TRBJ2-7,TRBV30,TRBD1
CATSDLSGGVYNEQFF,TGTGCCACCAGTGATCTAAGCGGGGGGGTCTACAATGAGCAGTTCTTC,few,TRBJ2-1,TRBV24-1,TRBD2
CAISDSTLGVHYEQYF,TGTGCCATCAGTGATTCTACCCTGGGGGTGCACTACGAGCAGTACTTC,-,TRBJ2-7,TRBV10-3,-
CASSLGPSGASYEQYF,TGTGCCAGCAGCTTAGGGCCTAGCGGGGCGTCCTACGAGCAGTACTTC,-,TRBJ2-7,TRBV7-6,TRBD2
CASSLDVGVGSPLHF,TGTGCCAGCAGCTTAGACGTAGGGGTAGGGTCACCCCTCCACTTT,few,TRBJ1-6,TRBV7-8,-
CASSRQAINEKLFF,TGTGCCAGCAGCCGACAGGCGATTAATGAAAAACTGTTTTTT,-,TRBJ1-4,TRBV6-1,-
CASSSPRQAFF,TGTGCCAGCAGTTCCCCCCGTCAAGCTTTCTTT,-,TRBJ1-1,TRBV27,-
CASSTSLAGYEQYF,TGTGCCAGCAGTACCTCTCTAGCGGGCTACGAGCAGTACTTC,-,TRBJ2-7,TRBV25-1,TRBD2
CAISESRQSNEQYF,TGTGCCATCAGTGAGTCGAGGCAGTCCAACGAGCAGTACTTC,once,TRBJ2-7,TRBV10-3,-
CASSQDRGGGQSQYF,TGCGCCAGCAGCCAAGATAGGGGCGGGGGACAGTCGCAGTATTTT,-,TRBJ2-3,TRBV4-3,-
CASTVKGLGADTQYF,TGTGCCAGTACCGTCAAGGGACTAGGCGCAGATACGCAGTATTTT,-,TRBJ2-3,TRBV19,TRBD2
CASSVVEFTDGYTF,TGTGCCAGCAGCGTAGTCGAATTCACGGATGGCTACACCTTC,-,TRBJ1-2,TRBV9,-
CASSLGREGRNEKLFF,TGTGCCAGCAGCTTAGGGCGGGAAGGGCGTAATGAAAAACTGTTTTTC,-,TRBJ1-4,TRBV7-8,-
CASNRDSNSPLHF,TGTGCCAGCAATCGGGACAGTAATTCACCCCTCCACTTT,-,TRBJ1-6,TRBV25-1,TRBD1
CSARDRGNTGEQFF,TGCAGTGCTAGAGACAGGGGAAACACCGGGGAGCAGTTCTTC,-,TRBJ2-1,TRBV20-1,-
CASSGDTLSSYEQYF,TGTGCCAGCAGTGGGGACACCCTATCCTCCTACGAGCAGTACTTC,-,TRBJ2-7,TRBV6-1,-